Following are 28 T cell receptor beta chains from one sample sequenced in a study of T cell changes during pregnancy in multiple sclerosis. The assay was immunoSEQ multiplex PCR, and TCRdb's table has in-frame clones only and misses some. The table includes 85,000 to 100,000 clones, about 92% detected once. This material consisted of peripheral blood, taken in the first trimester of pregnancy. These receptors were obtained from a female donor with multiple sclerosis, enrolled in a pregnancy study.

The chain uses TRBV25-1 and TRBJ2-2; D is undetermined. The CDR3 spans 14 residues. Germline values: CDR1 MGHDK, CDR2 SYGVNS. V lost 6 bases and J lost 13, with 21 bases in between. The CDR3 region is CASRTAAQPLGLFF. The DNA of the CDR3 is TGTGCCAGCAGGACCGCGGCGCAGCCGTTGGGGCTGTTTTTT. Full variable domain (remainder filled in from reference TRBV25-1 and TRBJ2-2): EADIYQTPRYLVIGTGKKITLECSQTMGHDKMYWYQQDPGMELHLIHYSYGVNSTEKGDLSSESTVSRIRTEHFPLTLESARPSHTSQYLCASRTAAQPLGLFFGEGSRLTVL.

The chain has TRBV18 and TRBJ1-5; D not certain. Trimming left V 1 base short and J 7 bases short, with 8 bases between. This CDR3 comprises 13 residues. Germline V gene lookup returns CDR1 KGHSH and CDR2 LQKENI. In nucleotides, the CDR3 is TGTGCCAGCTCACCACAGTCGGGGCAGCCCCAGCATTTT. Amino acids: CASSPQSGQPQHF.

V gene TRBV6-6 combines with J gene TRBJ2-7; D gene ambiguous. Germline V gene lookup returns CDR1 MNHNY and CDR2 SVGAGI (reference sequence). The CDR3 runs to 16 residues. V gave up 5 bases and J gave up 1 base, with 18 bases separating them. CDR3 amino acids: CASSTTVIRRSYEQYF. CDR3 bases: TGTGCCAGCAGTACCACAGTCATTCGCAGGTCCTACGAGCAGTACTTC.

This chain joins TRBV6-5 and TRBJ1-4; no clear D. This CDR3 comprises 11 residues. The ends were cut back, 6 bases at V and 7 bases at J, with 6 bases in the middle. Germline CDR1 is MNHEY and CDR2 is SVGAGI. The DNA for the CDR3 is TGTGCCAGCAGCCGGGGTGAAAAACTGTTTTTT. Residues: CASSRGEKLFF.

This chain joins TRBV19 and TRBJ1-5; D is ambiguous. Germline lookup yields CDR1 LNHDA and CDR2 SQIVND (reference sequence). This CDR3 has 14 residues. V was pared by 4 bases and J by 4 bases, with 11 bases between. CDR3 region: CASSTSGVNQPQHF. For the CDR3, the DNA is TGTGCCAGTAGTACGTCAGGTGTAAATCAGCCCCAGCATTTT.

This rearrangement joins TRBV19 to TRBJ1-3; D unresolved. V lost 3 bases and J 3 bases, leaving 12 bases between the germline ends. The CDR3 loop spans 15 amino acids. CDR1 is LNHDA and CDR2 is SQIVND in the germline V gene (reference sequence). In DNA form, the CDR3 reads TGTGCCAGTAGTATTGGAGTCATCTTTGGAAACACCATATATTTT. As protein: CASSIGVIFGNTIYF.

This clone was detected a few times. The gene calls are TRBV6-5 and TRBJ1-1; D remains unclear. V lost 6 bases and J 3 bases, leaving 8 bases between the germline ends. CDR3 length: 12 residues. Germline V gives CDR1 MNHEY, CDR2 SVGAGI. CDR3 protein: CASRAMYTEAFF. The CDR3 DNA is TGTGCCAGCAGAGCAATGTACACTGAAGCTTTCTTT.

The sample holds one count of this clone. The J gene is TRBJ2-4, the V gene TRBV13; TRBD2 matches at 8 bases. CDR1 and CDR2 (germline): PRHDT, FYEKMQ (reference sequence). The CDR3 has 12 residues. The junction had 6 bases not matched to a gene; V was cut back by 5 bases and J by 12 bases. The CDR3: CASSPRGGDQYF. The DNA for the CDR3 is TGTGCCAGCAGCCCACGGGGGGGCGATCAGTACTTC.

This CDR3 reads CASSRRSGERYNEQFF. CDR3 DNA: TGTGCCAGCAGCCGAAGGTCGGGGGAGCGTTACAATGAGCAGTTCTTC. The rearrangement joins TRBV7-6 to TRBJ2-1; possible D gene TRBD2, 6 bases. Per the germline V gene, CDR1 is SGHVS and CDR2 is FNYEAQ. V was trimmed by 5 bases and J by 4 bases, leaving 18 bases between them. This CDR3 spans 16 amino acids.

The genes are TRBV9 and TRBJ1-2; D may be TRBD1 (6 bases). Germline-derived CDR1 and CDR2 are SGDLS and YYNGEE. V was pared by 0 bases and J by 7 bases, with 13 bases between. The CDR3 is 14 residues long. The CDR3, as DNA: TGTGCCAGCAGCGTAGAGGCAGGGGCCAGTGGCTACACCTTC. Protein: CASSVEAGASGYTF. The full variable domain, its missing parts supplied by reference TRBV9 and TRBJ1-2, is DSGVTQTPKHLITATGQRVTLRCSPRSGDLSVYWYQQSLDQGLQFLIQYYNGEERAKGNILERFSAQQFPDLHSELNLSSLELGDSALYFCASSVEAGASGYTFGSGTRLTVV.

The chain couples TRBV27 to TRBJ2-7, with 9 positions matching TRBD2. CDR1 and CDR2 (germline): MNHEY, SMNVEV (reference sequence). V was pared by 3 bases and J by 2 bases, with 8 bases of the junction left unmatched. The CDR3 is made up of 16 amino acids. CDR3 loop: CASSFRLAASPYEQYF. In nucleotides, the CDR3 is TGTGCCAGCAGTTTTCGACTAGCGGCGAGTCCCTACGAGCAGTACTTC.

The chain has TRBV9 and TRBJ2-1; perhaps TRBD2 as D (5 bases). From germline, CDR1 is SGDLS and CDR2 YYNGEE. Deletions cut 3 bases from V and 9 bases from J, with 13 bases between. The length of the CDR3 is 13 residues. The CDR3, as DNA: TGTGCCAGCAGCGGAGCGGTAACGGGTGAGCAGTTCTTC. Translation gives CASSGAVTGEQFF.

The rearrangement uses TRBV18 and TRBJ2-3, with TRBD2 matching over 9 bases. J lost 1 base, V lost 6 bases, and 5 bases had no gene match. The CDR3 is 15 amino acids. Germline V lookup: CDR1 KGHSH, CDR2 LQKENI. The CDR3 nucleotides are TGTGCCAGCTCCTATAGCGGGAGAGGCACAGATACGCAGTATTTT. Its translation: CASSYSGRGTDTQYF. The full variable domain, completed using reference TRBV18 and TRBJ2-3, is NAGVMQNPRHLVRRRGQEARLRCSPMKGHSHVYWYRQLPEEGLKFMVYLQKENIIDESGMPKERFSAEFPKEGPSILRIQQVVRGDSAAYFCASSYSGRGTDTQYFGPGTRLTVL.

A single count supports this clone. The rearrangement joins TRBV6-6 to TRBJ2-3; 10 nucleotides agree with TRBD1. V was pared by 10 bases and J by 4 bases, with 8 bases of the junction left unmatched. Germline V CDR1 and CDR2: MNHNY, SVGAGI (reference sequence). This CDR3 spans 14 amino acids. The CDR3 region is CATVRDRGADTQYF. The DNA of the CDR3 is TGTGCCACCGTCAGGGACAGGGGTGCAGATACGCAGTATTTT.

The chain joins TRBV6-6 to TRBJ2-1; TRBD1 aligns across 7 bases. The trim removed 5 bases at V and 10 bases at J, leaving 5 bases unmatched. The germline V gene encodes CDR1 MNHNY and CDR2 SVGAGI (reference sequence). This CDR3 is built from 12 residues. As DNA, the CDR3 is TGTGCCAGCAGTGACAGGGTGGGGGAGCAGTTCTTC. This sequence encodes CASSDRVGEQFF.

The J gene is TRBJ1-2, the V gene TRBV29-1; no clear D. Trimming left V 6 bases short and J 4 bases short, with 12 bases between. Germline CDR1 and CDR2: SQVTM and ANQGSEA. This CDR3 contains 12 residues. CDR3 sequence: CSVGGSVYGYTF. CDR3 sequence (DNA): TGCAGCGTCGGCGGGTCCGTCTATGGCTACACCTTC.

This clone was counted a single time. This chain joins TRBV7-3 and TRBJ2-1, with 9 positions matching TRBD1. Germline lookup yields CDR1 SGHTA and CDR2 FQGTGA. With 5 bases clipped from V and 6 bases from J, the junction kept 14 bases outside the gene matches. The CDR3 runs to 17 residues. CDR3 sequence reads: CASSGPQGGTGTNEQFF. CDR3 DNA sequence: TGTGCCAGCAGCGGCCCGCAAGGGGGGACAGGGACCAATGAGCAGTTCTTC. The variable domain in full, completed from reference TRBV7-3 and TRBJ2-1, reads GAGVSQTPSNKVTEKGKYVELRCDPISGHTALYWYRQSLGQGPEFLIYFQGTGAADDSGLPNDRFFAVRPEGSVSTLKIQRTERGDSAVYLCASSGPQGGTGTNEQFFGPGTRLTVL.

V and J are TRBV4-3 and TRBJ2-1, with 10 positions matching TRBD1. The CDR3 consists of 17 residues. CDR1 and CDR2 (germline): LGHNA, YSLEER. V gave up 3 bases and J gave up 6 bases; unmatched junction bases: 11. CDR3 region: CASSQRTPGQGFNEQFF. The CDR3 bases are TGCGCCAGCAGCCAGAGAACACCGGGACAGGGGTTCAATGAGCAGTTCTTC.

In this sample, this clone turned up once. J is TRBJ2-3 and V is TRBV6-5, with D unresolved. The CDR3 contains 11 residues. Germline CDR1 is MNHEY and CDR2 is SVGAGI. Trimming took off 4 bases at V and 7 bases at J, with 6 bases between the two ends. CDR3 region: CASSFQNTQYF. DNA of the CDR3: TGTGCCAGCAGTTTTCAAAATACGCAGTATTTT.

The rearrangement links TRBV19 to TRBJ1-1; 9 bases match TRBD1. Per germline, CDR1 LNHDA and CDR2 SQIVND (reference sequence). V gave up 10 bases and J gave up 2 bases; unmatched junction bases: 8. The CDR3 length is 14 residues. The chain's CDR3 is CATFRDRVNTEAFF. The CDR3 DNA is TGTGCCACATTCCGGGACAGGGTCAACACTGAAGCTTTCTTT.

The V call is TRBV2, the J call TRBJ1-1; unclear D gene. Trimming took 7 bases from V and 12 from J, leaving 27 bases between them. The CDR3 runs 15 residues. Germline V gives CDR1 SNHLY, CDR2 FYNNEI. The CDR3 region has the DNA TGTGCCAGCATAAGGTCAACTGTTTCACCCGGAGGAACTTTCTTT. Translated, it gives CASIRSTVSPGGTFF.

This chain connects TRBV19 to TRBJ2-7, with 8 bases aligning to TRBD1. The length of the CDR3 is 15 residues. J was trimmed by 7 bases and V by 1 base; bases with no gene match: 9. Germline lookup yields CDR1 LNHDA and CDR2 SQIVND (reference sequence). The CDR3 region has the DNA TGTGCCAGTAGTATAGGATACAGGGGGTCACGGGAGCAGTACTTC. This translates into CASSIGYRGSREQYF.

V gene TRBV6-1 combines with J gene TRBJ2-1; D ambiguous. Germline CDR1 and CDR2: MNHNS and SASEGT. The CDR3 has 15 amino acids. The V and J ends lost 4 bases and 3 bases respectively, with 13 bases between them. The CDR3 DNA reads TGTGCCAGCAGTGCCCGAGGTCTGGACTACAATGAGCAGTTCTTC. This encodes CASSARGLDYNEQFF.

The gene calls are TRBV14 and TRBJ2-1; 12 bases are shared with TRBD2. Germline loops: CDR1 SGHDN, CDR2 FVKESK. The ends lost 5 bases at V and 2 bases at J; junction bases unmatched: 7. This CDR3 comprises 17 residues. CDR3 region: CASSGLAGGPPYNEQFF. Written as DNA, the CDR3 is TGTGCCAGCAGCGGGCTAGCGGGAGGGCCGCCCTACAATGAGCAGTTCTTC.

This clone was seen once. V is TRBV5-5 and J is TRBJ2-5, with 7 nucleotides matching TRBD2. The CDR3 is 16 amino acids. Unmatched junction bases numbered 11, after V lost 4 bases and J lost 2 bases. Germline V gene data show CDR1 as SGHKS and CDR2 as YYEKEE (reference sequence). The DNA of the CDR3 is TGTGCCAGCAGCCCGGGACGGACCGGGGGGCAAGAGACCCAGTACTTC. Protein: CASSPGRTGGQETQYF.

This clone was observed once. The V call is TRBV5-1, the J call TRBJ2-7, with D perhaps TRBD1 (5 bases). This CDR3 is built from 13 residues. The ends were cut back, 0 bases at V and 4 bases at J, with 8 bases in the middle. The V gene's germline CDR1 is SGHRS and CDR2 YFSETQ. This chain's CDR3 is CASSLDQGYEQYF. The CDR3 nucleotides read TGCGCCAGCAGCTTGGACCAGGGTTACGAGCAGTACTTC.

The sample holds one count of this clone. The CDR3 region is CASRTGNNQPQHF. CDR3 sequence (DNA): TGTGCCAGTAGGACGGGGAACAATCAGCCCCAGCATTTT. The chain employs TRBV19 and TRBJ1-5; D is uncertain. Germline CDR1 and CDR2: LNHDA and SQIVND (reference sequence). V was pared by 6 bases and J by 3 bases, with 9 bases between. CDR3 size: 13 residues.

This clone was counted a few times. The CDR3 nucleotides are TGTGCCAGCAGCTTCGGGACAGGGAAGAATGAGCAGTTCTTC. Its translation is CASSFGTGKNEQFF. The chain employs TRBV7-9 and TRBJ2-1; 9 positions agree with TRBD1. The germline CDR1 and CDR2 sequences are SEHNR and FQNEAQ (reference sequence). The junction had 4 bases not matched to a gene; V was cut back by 3 bases and J by 7 bases. CDR3 size: 14 residues.